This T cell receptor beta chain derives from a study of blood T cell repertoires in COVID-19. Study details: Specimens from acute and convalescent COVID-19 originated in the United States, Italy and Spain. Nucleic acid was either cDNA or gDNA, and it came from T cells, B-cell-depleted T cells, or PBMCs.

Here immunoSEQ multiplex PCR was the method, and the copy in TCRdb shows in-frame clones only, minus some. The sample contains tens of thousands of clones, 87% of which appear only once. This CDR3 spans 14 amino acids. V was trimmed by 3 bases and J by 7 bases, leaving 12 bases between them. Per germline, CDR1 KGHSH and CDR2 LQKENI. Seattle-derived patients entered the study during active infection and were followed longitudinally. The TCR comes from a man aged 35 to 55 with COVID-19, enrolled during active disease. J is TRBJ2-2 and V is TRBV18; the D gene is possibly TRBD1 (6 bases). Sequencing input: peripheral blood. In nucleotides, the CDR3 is TGTGCCAGCTCACCGGGACACCCGGGCGGGGAGCTGTTTTTT. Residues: CASSPGHPGGELFF.